This entry lists 24 T cell receptor beta chains sequenced from one sample in a study of human T cells and chemical hapten exposure. MiXCR was run by TCRdb on the RACE reads, yielding one entry per CDR3 protein. The sample shows around 120,000 distinct CDR3 sequences, about 13% of them seen only once. Time point described: pre-sensitization, week 0. Specified treatment: therapeutic diphenylcyclopropenone sensitization with weekly scalp DPC. The source was whole blood, collected in connection with sensitization to the hapten diphenylcyclopropenone (DPC). All receptors come from a woman between 18 and 30 years old with alopecia areata. Some clones in this sample may be carry-over from other donors' samples.

This clonotype was seen many times. The chain combines TRBV20-1 with TRBJ2-7, with D perhaps matching TRBD1 (6 bases). The CDR3 is 14 amino acids. The V end was cut by 3 bases, the J end by 7 bases, with 19 bases between. Germline CDR1 and CDR2: DFQATT and SNEGSKA (reference sequence). For the CDR3, the DNA is TGCAGTGCTAGTTATGGACAGTGGACGTTTGAGCAGTACTTC. Its protein is CSASYGQWTFEQYF.

This clonotype has more than one count but fewer than ten. The chain has TRBV11-2 and TRBJ1-5, with unresolved D. Germline V gives CDR1 SGHAT, CDR2 FQNNGV. This CDR3 comprises 15 residues. Between the trimmed V and J ends, which lost 1 base and 7 bases, there was a span of 14 bases. As DNA, the CDR3 is TGTGCCAGCAGCTTAGGCGGCTCTCCTGGACAGCCCCAGCATTTT. Translated: CASSLGGSPGQPQHF. The whole variable domain, remainder taken from reference TRBV11-2 and TRBJ1-5, is EAGVAQSPRYKIIEKRQSVAFWCNPISGHATLYWYQQILGQGPKLLIQFQNNGVVDDSQLPKDRFSAERLKGVDSTLKIQPAKLEDSAVYLCASSLGGSPGQPQHFGDGTRLSIL.

This clonotype was observed a handful of times. The gene calls are TRBV30 and TRBJ2-7; 7 positions match TRBD2. Germline trimming cut 0 bases from V and 6 bases from J; bases unmatched to any gene: 8. Germline V gives CDR1 GTSNPN, CDR2 SVGIG (reference sequence). The CDR3 extends over 14 amino acids. CDR3 protein: CAWSVGTTRPEQYF. The CDR3 nucleotides read TGTGCCTGGAGTGTCGGGACTACAAGACCCGAGCAGTACTTC.

V usage is TRBV20-1 and J usage is TRBJ2-7, with TRBD1 matching 7 bases. V trimming: 0 bases; J trimming: 3 bases; junction bases outside the gene matches: 5. Per the germline V gene, CDR1 is DFQATT and CDR2 is SNEGSKA (reference sequence). This CDR3 contains 14 residues. CDR3 nucleotide sequence: TGCAGTGCTAGAGATCGTCAGGGGGACTACGAGCAGTACTTC. Translating it yields CSARDRQGDYEQYF.

The V gene is TRBV4-3, the J gene TRBJ2-1, with D perhaps matching TRBD2 (5 bases). There are 15 residues in the CDR3. The V gene's germline CDR1 is LGHNA and CDR2 YSLEER. Trimming stripped 1 base from V and 7 bases from J, with 14 bases between. The CDR3 nucleotides read TGCGCCAGCAGCCAAGGGAAGCGGTCCTGGAATGAGCAGTTCTTC. Translating it yields CASSQGKRSWNEQFF.

This clonotype was detected only a few times. The CDR3 here is CAISGGQGAAPSSTDTQYF. CDR3 nucleotides: TGTGCCATCAGTGGAGGACAGGGGGCGGCCCCATCTAGCACAGATACGCAGTATTTT. V is TRBV10-3 and J is TRBJ2-3; 11 nucleotides match TRBD1. Germline CDR1 and CDR2: ENHRY and SYGVKD. This CDR3 is built from 19 residues. V was clipped by 4 bases and J by 0 bases; unmatched bases: 12.

The chain carries TRBV12-3 or TRBV12-4 and TRBJ2-5; no clear D. CDR3 length equals 15 residues. V was pared by 6 bases and J by 2 bases, with 16 bases between. CDR3 nucleotides: TGTGCCAGCAGCCCACCTGGGCGGCTACAAGAGACCCAGTACTTC. It is translated as CASSPPGRLQETQYF.

V gene TRBV20-1 combines with J gene TRBJ2-1, with 8 bases aligning to TRBD1. Germline CDR1 DFQATT, CDR2 SNEGSKA (reference sequence). This CDR3 has 15 residues. Trimming cost V 5 bases and J 4 bases; bases outside gene matches: 10. The CDR3 here is CSAPPRRGPYNEQFF. The CDR3 DNA sequence: TGCAGTGCTCCCCCCCGCAGGGGGCCGTACAATGAGCAGTTCTTC.

This chain links TRBV4-3 with TRBJ2-7; a weak D match, TRBD2 (6 bases). Trimming left V 2 bases short and J 6 bases short, with 14 bases between. Germline V gene sequence: CDR1 LGHNA, CDR2 YSLEER. The CDR3 is 14 residues long. CDR3 DNA: TGCGCCAGCAGCCAAACGGGGAGGACCGGCGAGCAGTACTTC. This sequence encodes CASSQTGRTGEQYF.

This clonotype has ten or more counts. The genes are TRBV2 and TRBJ2-2, with 9 bases that match TRBD1. The CDR3 is 15 residues long. Germline V gene lookup returns CDR1 SNHLY and CDR2 FYNNEI. Trimming at V came to 5 bases and at J to 6 bases, leaving 7 bases not matched to a gene. The CDR3 loop reads CASSQTGGVAGELFF. CDR3 in DNA: TGTGCCAGCAGTCAAACAGGGGGCGTAGCCGGGGAGCTGTTTTTT.

This clonotype occurred many times. The CDR3 region is CASLGAGLPMDTQYF. The CDR3 region has the DNA TGTGCCAGCCTTGGGGCAGGGCTGCCGATGGATACGCAGTATTTT. The rearrangement joins TRBV2 to TRBJ2-3, with D possibly being TRBD1 (5 bases). The V end was cut by 8 bases, the J end by 6 bases, with 21 bases between. The germline V gene encodes CDR1 SNHLY and CDR2 FYNNEI. The CDR3 runs to 15 residues. The full variable domain, completed using reference TRBV2 and TRBJ2-3, is EPEVTQTPSHQVTQMGQEVILRCVPISNHLYFYWYRQILGQKVEFLVSFYNNEISEKSEIFDDQFSVERPDGSNFTLKIRSTKLEDSAMYFCASLGAGLPMDTQYFGPGTRLTVL.

The rearrangement uses TRBV24-1 and TRBJ2-3, with D possibly being TRBD1 (5 bases). Per the germline V gene, CDR1 is KGHDR and CDR2 is SFDVKD. Trimming took 4 bases from V and 6 from J, leaving 10 bases between them. The CDR3 runs 13 residues. This CDR3 reads CATSEPPGDTQYF. The CDR3 DNA sequence: TGTGCCACCAGTGAGCCCCCAGGGGATACGCAGTATTTT.

This clonotype was found a few times. V and J are TRBV6-2 or TRBV6-3 and TRBJ2-1, with no clear D. V gave up 2 bases and J gave up 7 bases, with 18 bases separating them. CDR1 MNHEY and CDR2 SVGEGT come from the germline V gene. The CDR3 is made up of 16 amino acids. The CDR3 is CASSYSMVVGGNEQFF. In DNA, the CDR3 is TGTGCCAGCAGTTACAGCATGGTTGTCGGTGGGAATGAGCAGTTCTTC.

This clonotype came up a few times. This rearrangement joins TRBV6-5 to TRBJ1-2, with D hard to call. In germline, CDR1 is MNHEY, CDR2 SVGAGI. Trimming took off 6 bases at V and 0 bases at J, with 11 bases between the two ends. The CDR3 has 14 residues. Here the CDR3 DNA reads TGTGCCAGCAGCCGACGAGGAACTAACTATGGCTACACCTTC. It codes for CASSRRGTNYGYTF.

This clonotype rates as medium-sized. This chain joins TRBV25-1 and TRBJ2-1, with D tentatively TRBD1 (6 bases). The CDR3 covers 12 residues. V lost 4 bases to trimming and J lost 9 bases, with 10 bases between them. Per the germline V gene, CDR1 is MGHDK and CDR2 is SYGVNS. In DNA, the CDR3 is TGTGCCAGCAGTGCACAGGGCCCTGAGCAGTTCTTC. Translated: CASSAQGPEQFF.

The chain links TRBV6-2 or TRBV6-3 to TRBJ1-1; D not resolved. The CDR3 has 16 amino acids. CDR1 and CDR2 (germline): MNHEY, SVGEGT. V was clipped by 8 bases and J by 1 base, with 20 bases between them. The CDR3 nucleotides read TGTGCCAGCGAACTAGGACGGACCCCAAGGAACACTGAAGCTTTCTTT. This gives the protein CASELGRTPRNTEAFF.

This clonotype was observed a handful of times. This CDR3 reads CAISVNPPRGNEKLFF. CDR3 DNA: TGTGCCATCAGTGTAAACCCCCCGCGGGGTAATGAAAAACTGTTTTTT. V is TRBV10-3 and J is TRBJ1-4; D is unresolved. The CDR3 contains 16 residues. Germline-derived CDR1 and CDR2 are ENHRY and SYGVKD. Trimming cost V 4 bases and J 4 bases, with 16 bases left between them.

This chain uses TRBV21-1 with TRBJ2-5; the D call of TRBD1 is as the table states it, not checked on the DNA. TRBV21-1 is termed a pseudogene. This CDR3 is built from 16 residues. CDR3 nucleotides: TGTGCCAGCAGCACAGGGCAGGAAATGTACCAAGAGACCCAGTACTTC. It encodes CASSTGQEMYQETQYF.

The V gene is TRBV28, the J gene TRBJ1-5; no firm D call. The CDR3 has 13 residues. Germline V gene data show CDR1 as MDHEN and CDR2 as SYDVKM. V was shortened by 10 bases and J by 0 bases, with 10 bases between the two germline ends. The CDR3 is CAIRDYSNQPQHF. CDR3 coding DNA: TGTGCCATCCGAGACTATAGCAATCAGCCCCAGCATTTT.

This clonotype was recorded only once. This chain uses TRBV28 with TRBJ2-1; no firm D call. V was cut by 10 bases and J by 0 bases, with 4 bases left in between. The CDR3 spans 11 residues. Germline-derived CDR1 and CDR2 are MDHEN and SYDVKM. DNA for the CDR3: TGTGCCATTAACTCCTACAATGAGCAGTTCTTC. It specifies CAINSYNEQFF.

This clonotype was observed many times. The chain recombines TRBV6-6 with TRBJ1-1; 7 nucleotides agree with TRBD1. This CDR3 has 16 amino acids. Trimming cost V 5 bases and J 0 bases; bases outside gene matches: 9. The germline gives CDR1 MNHNY, CDR2 SVGAGI (reference sequence). CDR3 sequence: CASSHGGTVLNTEAFF. The CDR3 DNA sequence: TGTGCCAGCAGTCACGGGGGGACAGTTTTGAACACTGAAGCTTTCTTT.

This clonotype occurred a few times. This chain links TRBV4-3 with TRBJ1-2; D is unclear. V lost 4 bases and J lost 4, with 16 bases in between. The CDR3 has 15 residues. Germline V CDR1 and CDR2: LGHNA, YSLEER. For the CDR3, the DNA is TGCGCCAGCAGCCTTAGGCATGGGGTAACCTATGGCTACACCTTC. Translated: CASSLRHGVTYGYTF.

A few counts support this clonotype. The chain links TRBV11-3 to TRBJ1-1, with D uncertain. The CDR3 covers 14 residues. The germline V gene has CDR1 SGHNT and CDR2 YENEEA. The V gene lost 1 base and the J gene lost 7 bases, with 13 bases spanning the gap. CDR3 in DNA: TGTGCCAGCAGCTTAGCGCCGCCTTGTCGTGAAGCTTTCTTT. Translating gives CASSLAPPCREAFF.

The sample holds a few counts of this clonotype. The chain joins TRBV6-6 to TRBJ1-3; D is unresolved. Germline V gene lookup returns CDR1 MNHNY and CDR2 SVGAGI (reference sequence). Trimming shortened V by 0 bases and J by 4 bases, and 10 bases separated the two germline ends. The length of the CDR3 is 15 residues. The CDR3 protein is CASSYSNRSGNTIYF. CDR3 nucleotide sequence: TGTGCCAGCAGTTACTCGAACAGATCAGGAAACACCATATATTTT.